This TCR beta chain stems from a study of blood T cell repertoires in COVID-19. TCRdb's copy holds only in-frame clones and misses some; the assay was immunoSEQ multiplex PCR. The sample records 200,000 to 300,000 clones, nearly 90% being singletons. The germline V gene encodes CDR1 SGHTA and CDR2 FQGNSA. The trim removed 1 base at V and 4 bases at J, leaving 11 bases unmatched. The CDR3 is made up of 17 amino acids. V gene TRBV7-2 combines with J gene TRBJ1-2, with 8 bases identical to TRBD1. The specimen was peripheral blood. The receptor's source is a woman aged 25 to 39 with acute or convalescent COVID-19. Here the CDR3 reads CASSLGPSGGGSYGYTF. Here the CDR3 DNA reads TGTGCCAGCAGCTTAGGGCCATCAGGGGGCGGTAGCTATGGCTACACCTTC.